A single sample is the source of the 18 T cell receptor beta chains below, sequenced in a study of siplizumab effects on memory and regulatory T cells. The protocol was immunoSEQ multiplex PCR, while the TCRdb copy is restricted to in-frame clones and leaves out a portion. The table records some 97,000 clones, 91% of them present only once. The specimen was CD4+ T cells sorted from blood. These receptors were collected from a human donor in good health.

This clone was picked up a small number of times. The gene calls are TRBV6-5 and TRBJ1-6; D perhaps matches TRBD1 (5 bases). The V gene's germline CDR1 is MNHEY and CDR2 SVGAGI. V lost 6 bases to trimming and J lost 8 bases, with 11 bases between them. This CDR3 region has 13 residues. DNA for the CDR3: TGTGCCAGCAGCCAGGGACGGGATTCACCCCTCCACTTT. It yields the protein CASSQGRDSPLHF.

This sequence joins TRBV6-5 and TRBJ1-2; TRBD1 might be the D (5 bases). The length of the CDR3 is 14 residues. Trimming shortened V by 5 bases and J by 3 bases, and 13 bases separated the two germline ends. Germline CDR1 is MNHEY and CDR2 is SVGAGI. The CDR3, as DNA: TGTGCCAGCAGTACCGGCTCCAGGGACTATGGCTACACCTTC. Translated: CASSTGSRDYGYTF.

V is TRBV6-1 and J is TRBJ1-2; TRBD1 aligns across 10 bases. After removal of 7 bases from V and 4 bases from J, the junction contained 9 bases not matched to a gene. The V gene's germline CDR1 is MNHNS and CDR2 SASEGT. The CDR3 consists of 15 residues. CDR3 residues: CASNIGQGEIYGYTF. The CDR3 DNA is TGTGCCAGCAATATCGGACAGGGGGAGATCTATGGCTACACCTTC.

The V and J genes are TRBV5-4 and TRBJ2-7; 9 bases are shared with TRBD1. Germline V CDR1 and CDR2: SGHNT, YYREEE (reference sequence). The CDR3 covers 15 residues. Losses at the gene ends were 0 bases for V and 0 bases for J; bases not matched to a gene: 1. The CDR3: CASSLGDRASYEQYF. CDR3 nucleotide sequence: TGTGCCAGCAGCTTGGGGGACAGGGCCTCCTACGAGCAGTACTTC. The full variable domain, its missing parts supplied by reference TRBV5-4 and TRBJ2-7, is ETGVTQSPTHLIKTRGQQVTLRCSSQSGHNTVSWYQQALGQGPQFIFQYYREEENGRGNFPPRFSGLQFPNYSSELNVNALELDDSALYLCASSLGDRASYEQYFGPGTRLTVT.

The chain has TRBV5-4 and TRBJ2-5; no definite D call. The V and J ends lost 1 base and 1 base respectively, with 5 bases between them. The CDR3 consists of 13 residues. Germline CDR1 SGHNT, CDR2 YYREEE (reference sequence). The DNA for the CDR3 is TGTGCCAGCAGCTTGTCGGCCCAAGAGACCCAGTACTTC. Translation gives CASSLSAQETQYF.

The chain links TRBV11-3 to TRBJ2-4; D gene uncertain. With 3 bases removed from V and 2 bases from J, the gap between germline ends came to 5 bases. In germline, CDR1 is SGHNT, CDR2 YENEEA. CDR3 size: 13 residues. CDR3 nucleotide sequence: TGTGCCAGCAGCTTTAACTCCAAAAACATTCAGTACTTC. Translation: CASSFNSKNIQYF.

This chain uses TRBV28 with TRBJ1-2; a possible D gene is TRBD1 (6 bases). The ends were cut back, 4 bases at V and 4 bases at J, with 13 bases in the middle. The V gene's germline CDR1 is MDHEN and CDR2 SYDVKM. The CDR3 length is 14 residues. This CDR3 reads CASSSGHHTYGYTF. The CDR3 DNA follows: TGTGCCAGCAGTTCGGGACACCACACCTATGGCTACACCTTC.

J is TRBJ2-1 and V is TRBV5-1; D is possibly TRBD1 (6 bases). Trimming stripped 2 bases from V and 9 bases from J, with 9 bases between. The CDR3 is 12 amino acids. Germline V lookup: CDR1 SGHRS, CDR2 YFSETQ. The CDR3 sequence is CASSLQGGEQFF. DNA of the CDR3: TGCGCCAGCAGCTTACAGGGTGGTGAGCAGTTCTTC. The full variable domain, with the rest looked up from reference TRBV5-1 and TRBJ2-1, is KAGVTQTPRYLIKTRGQQVTLSCSPISGHRSVSWYQQTPGQGLQFLFEYFSETQRNKGNFPGRFSGRQFSNSRSEMNVSTLELGDSALYLCASSLQGGEQFFGPGTRLTVL.

V is TRBV5-1 and J is TRBJ2-2; possible D gene TRBD1, 6 bases. Germline CDR1 reads SGHRS; CDR2 reads YFSETQ. With 4 bases removed from V and 4 bases from J, the gap between germline ends came to 14 bases. The CDR3 has 15 amino acids. Here the CDR3 reads CASSVGASVTGELFF. CDR3 sequence (DNA): TGCGCCAGCAGCGTGGGGGCTTCGGTCACCGGGGAGCTGTTTTTT.

CDR3: CASSFRTDEQYF. The CDR3 coding sequence is TGCGCCAGCAGCTTCAGGACAGACGAGCAGTACTTC. The genes are TRBV5-1 and TRBJ2-7; a weak D match, TRBD1 (6 bases). This CDR3 region has 12 residues. V lost 2 bases and J lost 5, with 8 bases in between. Germline assignment: CDR1 SGHRS and CDR2 YFSETQ.

In its sample, this clone was seen once. The DNA for the CDR3 is TGTGCCAGCAGCTTGATGGGTCAGGGAGTACGTGGCGATGGCTACACCTTC. Its protein product is CASSLMGQGVRGDGYTF. This chain links TRBV5-6 with TRBJ1-2; D possibly corresponds to TRBD1 (5 bases). CDR1 and CDR2 from the germline V gene are SGHDT and YYEEEE. CDR3 length: 17 amino acids. Between the trimmed V and J ends, which lost 1 base and 6 bases, there was a span of 22 bases.

J is TRBJ2-1 and V is TRBV1; the D call TRBD2 from the table was never checked on the DNA. TRBV1 is noted as a pseudogene. CDR3 length: 17 residues. The CDR3 DNA reads TGCACCAGCAGCCAAGATCCCCCGTCCTGCGACTACAATGAGCAGTTCTTC. Translation gives CTSSQDPPSCDYNEQFF.

A single count supports this clone. The chain has TRBV28 and TRBJ2-7, with 10 bases fitting TRBD2. The length of the CDR3 is 15 residues. J gave up 3 bases and V 6 bases, and 8 bases lay outside the gene matches. In germline, CDR1 is MDHEN, CDR2 SYDVKM. The CDR3 region has the DNA TGTGCCAGCAGATCTAGCGGGGGACCGAACTACGAGCAGTACTTC. Translated: CASRSSGGPNYEQYF.

V is TRBV7-3 and J is TRBJ2-1; no firm D call. V dropped 1 base and J dropped 5 bases, with 6 bases sitting between them. CDR1 is SGHTA, CDR2 FQGTGA, per germline. The CDR3 runs to 13 residues. This CDR3 is CASSLSQNNEQFF. CDR3 nucleotides: TGTGCCAGCAGCTTAAGCCAGAACAATGAGCAGTTCTTC.

This chain connects TRBV10-3 to TRBJ2-7; D is ambiguous. CDR3 length: 13 amino acids. Deletions cut 3 bases from V and 1 base from J, with 7 bases between. Germline assignment: CDR1 ENHRY and CDR2 SYGVKD. DNA of the CDR3: TGTGCCATCAGTGACGGCGGTTCCTACGAGCAGTACTTC. This codes for CAISDGGSYEQYF.

CDR3 in amino acids: CASSTNLLGEAFF. The CDR3 DNA reads TGTGCCAGTAGTACCAATTTATTGGGGGAAGCTTTCTTT. V is TRBV19 and J is TRBJ1-1, with D uncertain. CDR1 and CDR2 (germline): LNHDA, SQIVND (reference sequence). This CDR3 comprises 13 residues. V was pared by 4 bases and J by 8 bases, with 14 bases between.

V usage is TRBV29-1 and J usage is TRBJ2-7, with TRBD2 as a possible D gene (5 bases). The V gene lost 8 bases and the J gene lost 6 bases, with 20 bases spanning the gap. The CDR3 consists of 13 residues. The germline V gene encodes CDR1 SQVTM and CDR2 ANQGSEA. Here the CDR3 reads CSSRGGRVGEQYF. As DNA, the CDR3 is TGCAGCTCCCGGGGTGGGCGGGTTGGCGAGCAGTACTTC.

The V gene is TRBV9, the J gene TRBJ2-3; D ambiguous. The CDR3 has 14 amino acids. V lost 0 bases and J lost 0, with 5 bases in between. CDR1 SGDLS and CDR2 YYNGEE come from the germline V gene. In DNA form, the CDR3 reads TGTGCCAGCAGCGTAGGCCGTAGCACAGATACGCAGTATTTT. Translated, it gives CASSVGRSTDTQYF.